This T cell receptor beta chain was sequenced in a study of blood T cell repertoires in COVID-19. Study-level background: Whether acute or convalescent, the COVID-19 samples came from the United States, Italy and Spain. T cells, B-cell-depleted T cells, or PBMCs supplied cDNA or gDNA.

The assay was immunoSEQ multiplex PCR, and TCRdb's table has in-frame clones only and misses some. This sample has about 75,000 clones; approximately 88% occur once, and the top ten carry roughly 46%. Input material: peripheral blood. The TCR comes from a human donor in a cohort sampled during active COVID-19.

Here the CDR3 reads CASRPGQGASQPQHF. In nucleotides, the CDR3 is TGTGCCAGCAGGCCGGGACAGGGGGCTTCTCAGCCCCAGCATTTT. This rearrangement joins TRBV2 to TRBJ1-5, with 12 bases identical to TRBD1. V was pared by 6 bases and J by 6 bases, with 6 bases of the junction left unmatched. Looked up from germline, CDR1 is SNHLY and CDR2 is FYNNEI. The CDR3 totals 15 residues.